The next 31 T cell receptor beta chains were all read from a single sample in a study of T cell repertoires and HLA-DP antigens. The assay was immunoSEQ multiplex PCR, and TCRdb's table has in-frame clones only and misses some. Counted here are approximately 90,000 clones, approximately 86% occurring once; the ten biggest clones make up roughly 1.6%. For these receptors, no antigen is known. Material for sequencing was CD4+ T cells from PBMCs. The receptors derive from a man over 45 in good health and CMV-seronegative.

The genes are TRBV4-1 and TRBJ2-7, with 9 positions matching TRBD1. The CDR3 sequence is 17 residues long. Trimming cost V 1 base and J 4 bases; bases outside gene matches: 11. The V gene's germline CDR1 is MGHRA and CDR2 YSYEKL. The CDR3 is CASSQVWTGQGWYEQYF. CDR3 nucleotides: TGCGCCAGCAGCCAAGTATGGACGGGACAGGGATGGTACGAGCAGTACTTC.

This clone has only one observation. V usage is TRBV2 and J usage is TRBJ2-2, with 7 positions matching TRBD1. Trimming took 6 bases from V and 1 from J; bases not matched to a gene: 5. CDR3 length equals 15 residues. The germline V gene encodes CDR1 SNHLY and CDR2 FYNNEI. The CDR3 region is CASSYRTGNTGELFF. The CDR3 nucleotides read TGTGCCAGCAGCTACCGGACAGGGAACACCGGGGAGCTGTTTTTT.

V and J are TRBV28 and TRBJ2-7; 9 nucleotides line up with TRBD2. CDR1 MDHEN and CDR2 SYDVKM come from the germline V gene. This CDR3 region has 15 residues. The ends lost 5 bases at V and 2 bases at J; junction bases unmatched: 7. This chain's CDR3 is CASSLAGGGPYEQYF. The CDR3 DNA reads as TGTGCCAGCAGTCTGGCGGGGGGGGGCCCCTACGAGCAGTACTTC.

The chain uses TRBV28 and TRBJ1-2; TRBD1 agrees at 7 bases. Germline trimming cut 6 bases from V and 2 bases from J; bases unmatched to any gene: 9. CDR1 and CDR2 (germline): MDHEN, SYDVKM. The CDR3 contains 15 residues. CDR3 sequence reads: CASSNPGTANYGYTF. Here the CDR3 DNA reads TGTGCCAGCAGCAATCCCGGGACAGCGAACTATGGCTACACCTTC.

This chain uses TRBV5-1 with TRBJ2-3; 9 bases match TRBD1. Germline V gene lookup returns CDR1 SGHRS and CDR2 YFSETQ. CDR3 size: 16 residues. V shed 1 base, J shed 1 base, and the junction held 4 bases outside the gene matches. The CDR3 spells CASSLTGQGGTDTQYF. CDR3 DNA: TGCGCCAGCAGCTTGACGGGACAGGGTGGCACAGATACGCAGTATTTT.

The chain couples TRBV2 to TRBJ2-7; 13 nucleotides line up with TRBD2. With 6 bases clipped from V and 3 bases from J, the junction kept 5 bases outside the gene matches. In germline, CDR1 is SNHLY, CDR2 FYNNEI. The CDR3 covers 15 residues. The CDR3 nucleotides read TGTGCCAGCAGGGCCGGACTAGCGGGGGACTACGAGCAGTACTTC. It yields the protein CASRAGLAGDYEQYF.

This sequence joins TRBV19 and TRBJ2-1; 8 positions match TRBD2. The CDR3 consists of 14 residues. V shed 6 bases, J shed 9 bases, and the junction held 10 bases outside the gene matches. Per germline, CDR1 LNHDA and CDR2 SQIVND (reference sequence). CDR3 in DNA: TGTGCCAGTAGCGGGATAGCGGGACCGGGTGAGCAGTTCTTC. Translated, it gives CASSGIAGPGEQFF.

This rearrangement joins TRBV6-6 to TRBJ2-7; 8 bases map to TRBD1. The J segment lost 3 bases and the V segment lost 2 bases, leaving 6 bases of the junction unmatched. The V gene's germline CDR1 is MNHNY and CDR2 SVGAGI (reference sequence). The CDR3 loop spans 15 amino acids. In nucleotides, the CDR3 is TGTGCCAGCAGTTACGGGCCAGGGGGCGGCTACGAGCAGTACTTC. It is translated as CASSYGPGGGYEQYF.

The V and J genes are TRBV15 and TRBJ1-3; D is ambiguous. Germline loops: CDR1 LNHNV, CDR2 YYDKDF (reference sequence). The CDR3 length is 16 residues. V lost 1 base and J 0 bases, leaving 10 bases between the germline ends. The CDR3 region is CATSRGEGHSGNTIYF. The CDR3, as DNA: TGTGCCACCAGCAGAGGTGAGGGTCACTCTGGAAACACCATATATTTT.

The chain is built from TRBV2 and TRBJ2-1; D remains unclear. Between the trimmed V and J ends, which lost 3 bases and 6 bases, there was a span of 15 bases. Germline V gene sequence: CDR1 SNHLY, CDR2 FYNNEI. CDR3 length equals 15 residues. The CDR3 region has the DNA TGTGCCAGCAGTGAGAGAACTGCCGTCCCCAATGAGCAGTTCTTC. Amino acid sequence: CASSERTAVPNEQFF.

This rearrangement joins TRBV2 to TRBJ2-5; D tentatively reads TRBD1 or TRBD2 (5 bases each). Trimming pared 3 bases from V and 1 base from J, leaving 12 bases between. The germline V gene has CDR1 SNHLY and CDR2 FYNNEI. This CDR3 spans 15 amino acids. The CDR3 nucleotides are TGTGCCAGCAGTGAGACCGGGACGAGCCAAGAGACCCAGTACTTC. It specifies CASSETGTSQETQYF.

Here the CDR3 reads CASSRAGGVKETQYF. The CDR3 DNA sequence: TGTGCCAGCAGCAGAGCGGGGGGCGTCAAAGAGACCCAGTACTTC. J is TRBJ2-5 and V is TRBV7-8; TRBD2 matches 9 bases. This CDR3 is built from 15 residues. Trimming removed 5 bases from V and 3 bases from J; junction bases left unmatched: 7. Germline V gene data show CDR1 as SGHVS and CDR2 as FQNEAQ. The full variable domain, rest sourced from reference TRBV7-8 and TRBJ2-5, is GAGVSQSPRYKVAKRGQDVALRCDPISGHVSLFWYQQALGQGPEFLTYFQNEAQLDKSGLPSDRFFAERPEGSVSTLKIQRTQQEDSAVYLCASSRAGGVKETQYFGPGTRLLVL.

CDR3 sequence reads: CASSFGGTSTDTQYF. The CDR3 DNA reads as TGTGCCAGCAGCTTTGGGGGGACTAGCACAGATACGCAGTATTTT. The genes are TRBV5-4 and TRBJ2-3, with a possible D match to TRBD2 (6 bases). From germline, CDR1 is SGHNT and CDR2 YYREEE (reference sequence). V was pared by 2 bases and J by 0 bases, with 10 bases between. The CDR3 sequence is 15 residues long.

V is TRBV7-2 and J is TRBJ1-6, with D maybe TRBD1 (5 bases). The CDR3 consists of 15 residues. The germline gives CDR1 SGHTA, CDR2 FQGNSA. V dropped 3 bases and J dropped 5 bases, with 11 bases sitting between them. The CDR3 nucleotides read TGTGCCAGCAGCTTTATTAGGGGTGATAATTCACCCCTCCACTTT. Protein: CASSFIRGDNSPLHF.

The chain uses TRBV12-2 and TRBJ2-2; the table's D call, TRBD2, has no DNA check behind it. TRBV12-2 is annotated as a pseudogene. The CDR3 consists of 15 residues. The CDR3 spells CASPRGAGGPRELFF. The CDR3 nucleotides read TGTGCAAGTCCCAGGGGAGCGGGGGGGCCTCGGGAGCTGTTTTTT.

With respect to this clone: Distinct nucleotide sequences in the sample also encode this CDR3. The V gene is TRBV5-4, the J gene TRBJ2-5; 11 bases agree with TRBD2. J gave up 2 bases and V 3 bases, and 3 bases lay outside the gene matches. The CDR3 is 15 amino acids. The germline V gene encodes CDR1 SGHNT and CDR2 YYREEE (reference sequence). The CDR3 nucleotides read TGTGCCAGCAGCTCCTTAGCGGGGGGGCAAGAGACCCAGTACTTC. Its protein is CASSSLAGGQETQYF.

The rearrangement links TRBV7-4 to TRBJ2-3, with D possibly being TRBD2 (6 bases). V lost 1 base to trimming and J lost 2 bases, with 13 bases between them. Germline CDR1 and CDR2: SGHVT and SQSDAQ. The length of the CDR3 is 16 residues. The CDR3: CASSLGGLKHTDTQYF. In DNA, the CDR3 is TGTGCCAGCAGCTTAGGGGGACTCAAACACACAGATACGCAGTATTTT.

The rearrangement uses TRBV7-2 and TRBJ1-6; D is undetermined. The CDR3 contains 13 residues. CDR1 is SGHTA and CDR2 is FQGNSA in the germline V gene. V gave up 1 base and J gave up 7 bases, with 5 bases separating them. The CDR3 bases are TGTGCCAGCAGCTTAGTAGACAATTCACCCCTCCACTTT. Translation: CASSLVDNSPLHF.

The chain recombines TRBV7-2 with TRBJ2-5, with D possibly TRBD2 on 6 matching bases. This CDR3 has 15 residues. V dropped 1 base and J dropped 1 base, with 10 bases sitting between them. CDR1 SGHTA and CDR2 FQGNSA come from the germline V gene. The CDR3 DNA sequence: TGTGCCAGCAGCTTAGACGGGGACTCCCAAGAGACCCAGTACTTC. Translated, it gives CASSLDGDSQETQYF.

The chain is built from TRBV28 and TRBJ1-1; no firm D call. Trimming shortened V by 4 bases and J by 7 bases, and 7 bases separated the two germline ends. The CDR3 sequence is 11 residues long. Germline V gene sequence: CDR1 MDHEN, CDR2 SYDVKM. CDR3 DNA: TGTGCCAGCAGTTCTGACATTGAAGCTTTCTTT. Translating it yields CASSSDIEAFF.

The genes are TRBV19 and TRBJ2-3, with 11 bases identical to TRBD2. The germline CDR1 and CDR2 sequences are LNHDA and SQIVND (reference sequence). V dropped 4 bases and J dropped 4; count of bases not matched to a gene: 10. The CDR3 is 17 amino acids. The CDR3 DNA follows: TGTGCCAGTAGTACCCCCGGATTAGCGGGAGGGGCAGATACGCAGTATTTT. Protein product: CASSTPGLAGGADTQYF.

The J gene is TRBJ1-6, the V gene TRBV6-4, with a tentative D call TRBD1 (5 bases). V gave up 0 bases and J gave up 5 bases, with 11 bases separating them. The CDR3 sequence is 16 residues long. Germline assignment: CDR1 MRHNA and CDR2 SNTAGT. The CDR3 loop is CASSDSGTFDNSPLHF. CDR3 in DNA: TGTGCCAGCAGTGACTCCGGGACCTTCGATAATTCACCCCTCCACTTT.

Remarks on this clone: A read error may explain this, as a much larger clone is one base away. The CDR3 does not close with the conserved phenylalanine or tryptophan, likely indicating a read error. The chain joins TRBV5-4 to TRBJ1-2; 10 bases are shared with TRBD1. Germline-derived CDR1 and CDR2 are SGHNT and YYREEE (reference sequence). The V and J ends lost 4 bases and 5 bases, in that order; junction bases with no gene match: 14. CDR3 length: 17 amino acids. The CDR3 loop reads CASSPTSGQGDRYGYTL. CDR3 nucleotides: TGTGCCAGCAGCCCAACATCCGGACAGGGGGATAGGTATGGCTACACCCTC.

The genes are TRBV28 and TRBJ1-5, with D unclear. The germline V gene has CDR1 MDHEN and CDR2 SYDVKM. This CDR3 has 10 amino acids. Trimming removed 3 bases at V and 7 bases at J, with 1 base between. The CDR3 reads CASSFQPQHF. The CDR3 DNA is TGTGCCAGCAGTTTCCAGCCCCAGCATTTT.

The gene calls are TRBV5-1 and TRBJ2-3, with 7 bases lining up with TRBD2. Germline V gene sequence: CDR1 SGHRS, CDR2 YFSETQ. The CDR3 is 18 amino acids. Trimming removed 0 bases from V and 8 bases from J; junction bases left unmatched: 18. CDR3 sequence reads: CASSLEGLGGRKRGTQYF. The DNA for the CDR3 is TGCGCCAGCAGCTTGGAGGGGTTGGGCGGGAGAAAGCGTGGTACGCAGTATTTT. The variable domain in full, completed from reference TRBV5-1 and TRBJ2-3, reads KAGVTQTPRYLIKTRGQQVTLSCSPISGHRSVSWYQQTPGQGLQFLFEYFSETQRNKGNFPGRFSGRQFSNSRSEMNVSTLELGDSALYLCASSLEGLGGRKRGTQYFGPGTRLTVL.

V usage is TRBV5-1 and J usage is TRBJ2-7; 8 positions agree with TRBD1. The germline CDR1 and CDR2 sequences are SGHRS and YFSETQ. The CDR3 covers 17 residues. Unmatched junction bases numbered 13, after V lost 0 bases and J lost 5 bases. The CDR3 DNA sequence: TGCGCCAGCAGCTTGGGCTACCCGGGCCCCAGGGGGCACGAGCAGTACTTC. Encoded protein: CASSLGYPGPRGHEQYF.

The chain combines TRBV7-9 with TRBJ1-4, with TRBD1 identical over 10 bases. CDR3 length equals 15 residues. Germline values: CDR1 SEHNR, CDR2 FQNEAQ (reference sequence). The junction had 6 bases not matched to a gene; V was cut back by 5 bases and J by 6 bases. Written as DNA, the CDR3 is TGTGCCAGCAGCGCCGCCGGGACAGGGGATGAAAAACTGTTTTTT. Its translation: CASSAAGTGDEKLFF.

This chain uses TRBV2 with TRBJ1-2; TRBD1 matches at 7 bases. Germline CDR1 and CDR2: SNHLY and FYNNEI. J lost 6 bases, V lost 6 bases, and 10 bases had no gene match. This CDR3 contains 14 residues. For the CDR3, the DNA is TGTGCCAGCAGGCAGACAGGGCAATCCGATGGCTACACCTTC. Protein: CASRQTGQSDGYTF.

The chain joins TRBV6-6 to TRBJ1-3; D gene uncertain. Germline CDR1 reads MNHNY; CDR2 reads SVGAGI (reference sequence). V gave up 10 bases and J gave up 2 bases, with 9 bases separating them. The CDR3 contains 12 residues. CDR3 loop: CATRLTGNTIYF. The CDR3 coding sequence is TGTGCCACCCGACTAACTGGAAACACCATATATTTT.

The V gene is TRBV10-1, the J gene TRBJ2-5, with D unclear. The CDR3 is 10 residues long. Trimming cost V 7 bases and J 5 bases, with 5 bases left between them. Germline lookup yields CDR1 WNHNN and CDR2 SYGVQD (reference sequence). CDR3 sequence reads: CASISETQYF. The DNA of the CDR3 is TGCGCCAGCATAAGTGAGACCCAGTACTTC.

This chain links TRBV18 with TRBJ1-2; D gene ambiguous. The CDR3 runs 15 residues. Looked up from germline, CDR1 is KGHSH and CDR2 is LQKENI. Trimming left V 0 bases short and J 4 bases short, with 12 bases between. The CDR3 sequence is CASSPPSGVGYGYTF. In DNA, the CDR3 is TGTGCCAGCTCACCACCGTCCGGCGTCGGCTATGGCTACACCTTC.